One and the same sample provided the 28 T cell receptor beta chains below, sequenced in a study of monozygotic twins with inflammatory bowel disease. TCRdb processed the 5' RACE reads again and assigns one entry to each CDR3 protein, with no DNA. Seen in this sample are about 130,000 distinct CDR3 sequences; the ten most common clones hold about 1.2%. The material sequenced was blood. The receptors shown here come from a human donor with ulcerative colitis or Crohn's disease, or a healthy co-twin of an affected twin (not recorded which).

The J gene is TRBJ2-1, the V gene TRBV20-1; TCRdb returns TRBD2, unconfirmable since there is no DNA. CDR1 and CDR2 from the germline V gene are DFQATT and SNEGSKA (reference sequence). This CDR3 region has 14 residues. CDR3: CSAGTSMEFSEQFF.

The genes are TRBV12-3 or TRBV12-4 and TRBJ1-1; TCRdb selects TRBD1, and the lack of DNA leaves this call unchecked. This CDR3 contains 13 residues. The CDR3 loop is CASNQGSDTEAFF.

The chain recombines TRBV15 with TRBJ2-1; the D gene TCRdb calls, TRBD1, cannot be checked with no DNA. Germline assignment: CDR1 LNHNV and CDR2 YYDKDF (reference sequence). The CDR3 has 16 amino acids. The CDR3 loop reads CATSRLPGQGYNEQFF.

The genes are TRBV7-8 and TRBJ2-1; the TRBD2 assignment by TCRdb is unverifiable without DNA. The CDR3 length is 18 residues. Germline V CDR1 and CDR2: SGHVS, FQNEAQ. CDR3 sequence: CASSSIVPTSGRGNEQFF. Full variable domain (rest looked up from reference TRBV7-8 and TRBJ2-1): GAGVSQSPRYKVAKRGQDVALRCDPISGHVSLFWYQQALGQGPEFLTYFQNEAQLDKSGLPSDRFFAERPEGSVSTLKIQRTQQEDSAVYLCASSSIVPTSGRGNEQFFGPGTRLTVL.

The rearrangement links TRBV6-5 to TRBJ2-2; the TCRdb call, TRBD1, lacks DNA for checking. Germline lookup yields CDR1 MNHEY and CDR2 SVGAGI. The CDR3 loop spans 16 amino acids. CDR3 region: CASSYTQGGNTGELFF.

CDR3 residues: CASSLTFRDEQYF. V is TRBV7-3 and J is TRBJ2-7. Per germline, CDR1 SGHTA and CDR2 FQGTGA. The CDR3 runs to 13 residues.

The chain joins TRBV7-8 to TRBJ1-5; TCRdb indicates TRBD1, and absent DNA this call remains unverified. The CDR3 sequence is 15 residues long. CDR1 and CDR2 (germline): SGHVS, FQNEAQ. CDR3 sequence reads: CASSPMTGDNQPQHF.

CDR3 amino acids: CSVELSGQGGNEQFF. The gene calls are TRBV29-1 and TRBJ2-1; TCRdb lists TRBD1, though no DNA is available to test this call. The CDR3 length is 15 residues. Germline V gives CDR1 SQVTM, CDR2 ANQGSEA.

This chain connects TRBV7-9 to TRBJ2-3; TCRdb calls TRBD1, which cannot be checked without DNA. There are 17 residues in the CDR3. In germline, CDR1 is SEHNR, CDR2 FQNEAQ (reference sequence). This chain's CDR3 is CASSFGGQGIKAYTQYF.

J is TRBJ2-3 and V is TRBV20-1. In germline, CDR1 is DFQATT, CDR2 SNEGSKA (reference sequence). This CDR3 has 17 residues. CDR3 loop: CSARESVGDFFTDTQYF.

This chain links TRBV5-1 with TRBJ2-3; lacking DNA, the TRBD2 call made by TCRdb goes unchecked. This CDR3 comprises 16 residues. Germline lookup yields CDR1 SGHRS and CDR2 YFSETQ. This chain's CDR3 is CASSIASGGSTDTQYF.

The chain couples TRBV19 to TRBJ2-2; the D call from TCRdb, TRBD1, cannot be confirmed without DNA. The CDR3 consists of 15 residues. Germline values: CDR1 LNHDA, CDR2 SQIVND (reference sequence). CDR3 residues: CASSRPGLSTGELFF.

The chain joins TRBV20-1 to TRBJ1-5; TCRdb reports TRBD1, a call that lacks DNA to check it against. Germline CDR1 reads DFQATT; CDR2 reads SNEGSKA (reference sequence). This CDR3 has 15 residues. The CDR3 loop reads CSARDSRVSNQPQHF.

The V gene is TRBV5-6, the J gene TRBJ2-7. This CDR3 has 13 residues. The V gene's germline CDR1 is SGHDT and CDR2 YYEEEE. CDR3 sequence reads: CASILLGSYEQYF.

The chain employs TRBV20-1 and TRBJ1-3; TCRdb's D call of TRBD1 is untestable without DNA. The germline CDR1 and CDR2 sequences are DFQATT and SNEGSKA (reference sequence). CDR3 length equals 12 residues. The CDR3 region is CSATGGGNTIYF.

J is TRBJ2-1 and V is TRBV7-9; TCRdb selects TRBD1, and the lack of DNA leaves this call unchecked. This CDR3 has 14 residues. Looked up from germline, CDR1 is SEHNR and CDR2 is FQNEAQ (reference sequence). CDR3 residues: CASRRDRDRGKQFF.

This clonotype is medium-sized by frequency. The J gene is TRBJ1-3, the V gene TRBV20-1. Germline lookup yields CDR1 DFQATT and CDR2 SNEGSKA (reference sequence). The CDR3 consists of 15 residues. The CDR3 sequence is CSAQSLGGIGNTIYF.

The chain recombines TRBV29-1 with TRBJ2-3. The CDR3 consists of 14 residues. Looked up from germline, CDR1 is SQVTM and CDR2 is ANQGSEA. CDR3 protein: CSVEALQRTDTQYF.

The J gene is TRBJ2-7, the V gene TRBV9; TCRdb outputs TRBD1, but without DNA this stays unchecked. Germline CDR1 is SGDLS and CDR2 is YYNGEE. This CDR3 region has 15 residues. CDR3: CASSPLGTSSYEQYF.

The chain combines TRBV6-2 or TRBV6-3 with TRBJ1-5. The CDR3 has 11 amino acids. Germline-derived CDR1 and CDR2 are MNHEY and SVGEGT. The CDR3 here is CASSDGRRQHF.

The rearrangement links TRBV19 to TRBJ1-4. This CDR3 is 12 amino acids long. Germline values: CDR1 LNHDA, CDR2 SQIVND (reference sequence). CDR3 residues: CASHNLGEKLFF. Based on the CDR3 plus reference TRBV19 and TRBJ1-4, the full variable domain is DGGITQSPKYLFRKEGQNVTLSCEQNLNHDAMYWYRQDPGQGLRLIYYSQIVNDFQKGDIAEGYSVSREKKESFPLTVTSAQKNPTAFYLCASHNLGEKLFFGSGTQLSVL.

This chain links TRBV7-3 with TRBJ2-3; without DNA, the TCRdb call of TRBD2 cannot be checked. This CDR3 comprises 15 residues. Germline V lookup: CDR1 SGHTA, CDR2 FQGTGA. CDR3 in amino acids: CASSPAIAGTDTQYF.

The chain couples TRBV5-1 to TRBJ1-1; TCRdb lists TRBD1, though no DNA is available to test this call. This CDR3 is built from 14 residues. Germline assignment: CDR1 SGHRS and CDR2 YFSETQ. The CDR3 sequence: CASSKEGGDTEAFF.

The chain uses TRBV7-3 and TRBJ2-5; with no DNA, the TCRdb D assignment of TRBD1 cannot be verified. The germline V gene has CDR1 SGHTA and CDR2 FQGTGA. The CDR3 runs 13 residues. The CDR3 reads CASSQGFQETQYF.

V and J are TRBV5-1 and TRBJ1-5; there is no DNA to check the TCRdb D call of TRBD1. The CDR3 spans 16 residues. Germline-derived CDR1 and CDR2 are SGHRS and YFSETQ. The CDR3 spells CASSSGTGGPNQPQHF.

This chain joins TRBV24-1 and TRBJ2-7; TCRdb's D call of TRBD1 is untestable without DNA. The CDR3 is 16 residues long. Germline CDR1 reads KGHDR; CDR2 reads SFDVKD. The CDR3 reads CATSAINRQGINEQYF.

The chain employs TRBV20-1 and TRBJ1-2; the D call from TCRdb, TRBD1, cannot be confirmed without DNA. Germline V gene lookup returns CDR1 DFQATT and CDR2 SNEGSKA (reference sequence). This CDR3 is built from 15 residues. CDR3: CSARDVGASFYGYTF.

This chain links TRBV30 with TRBJ1-1. Germline assignment: CDR1 GTSNPN and CDR2 SVGIG (reference sequence). The CDR3 has 14 amino acids. The CDR3 sequence: CAWSVSGWVTEAFF.